These T cell receptor beta chains were read from a single sample in a study of cytomegalovirus exposure and HLA in healthy donors. Some clones are missing from TCRdb's copy, which holds only in-frame ones; the method was immunoSEQ multiplex PCR. The sample contains 150,000 to 200,000 clones, roughly 80% of which appear only once. What was sequenced was PBMCs. The receptors stem from a girl between 10 and 17 years old in good health and CMV-seropositive. The CDR3 runs from the conserved cysteine through the conserved F or W. Fields, in order: J gene, clone size, D gene, V gene, CDR3 protein, CDR3 DNA. The D gene is left open where the match is weak. Clone size is given for some rows only: seen once, a few or many times, or a class if the clone is expanded.

J gene: TRBJ2-7
clone size: -
D gene: TRBD1
V gene: TRBV7-8
CDR3 protein: CASSLVPDRGYEQYF
CDR3 DNA: TGTGCCAGCAGCTTAGTCCCGGACAGGGGCTACGAGCAGTACTTC

J gene: TRBJ2-7
clone size: -
D gene: TRBD1
V gene: TRBV5-1
CDR3 protein: CASSRRGGQGVPYEQYF
CDR3 DNA: TGCGCCAGCAGCCGGAGGGGGGGACAGGGGGTACCCTACGAGCAGTACTTC

J gene: TRBJ2-7
clone size: few
D gene: -
V gene: TRBV25-1
CDR3 protein: CASSEKQGYEQYF
CDR3 DNA: TGTGCCAGCAGTGAGAAACAGGGCTACGAGCAGTACTTC

J gene: TRBJ1-1
clone size: -
D gene: TRBD1
V gene: TRBV5-1
CDR3 protein: CASSLAGTENTEAFF
CDR3 DNA: TGCGCCAGCAGCTTGGCCGGGACAGAGAACACTGAAGCTTTCTTT

J gene: TRBJ1-3
clone size: -
D gene: -
V gene: TRBV19
CDR3 protein: CASNRDSGNTIYF
CDR3 DNA: TGTGCTTCGAACAGGGACTCTGGAAACACCATATATTTT

J gene: TRBJ2-1
clone size: -
D gene: TRBD2
V gene: TRBV6-6
CDR3 protein: CASSYTPGLANNEQFF
CDR3 DNA: TGTGCCAGCAGTTACACCCCGGGACTAGCCAACAATGAGCAGTTCTTC

J gene: TRBJ1-1
clone size: -
D gene: TRBD1
V gene: TRBV4-1
CDR3 protein: CASSQVTGIHTEAFF
CDR3 DNA: TGCGCCAGCAGCCAGGTGACAGGGATCCACACTGAAGCTTTCTTT

J gene: TRBJ2-3
clone size: -
D gene: TRBD2
V gene: TRBV5-1
CDR3 protein: CASSPTSGGADTQYF
CDR3 DNA: TGCGCCAGCAGCCCTACTAGCGGGGGCGCAGATACGCAGTATTTT

J gene: TRBJ1-1
clone size: -
D gene: TRBD1
V gene: TRBV7-9
CDR3 protein: CASSRQGVVTEAFF
CDR3 DNA: TGTGCCAGCAGCAGACAGGGAGTTGTCACTGAAGCTTTCTTT

J gene: TRBJ1-2
clone size: -
D gene: -
V gene: TRBV7-2
CDR3 protein: CASSPPTVYGYTF
CDR3 DNA: TGTGCCAGCAGCCCTCCGACAGTCTATGGCTACACCTTC

J gene: TRBJ1-1
clone size: few
D gene: -
V gene: TRBV11-3
CDR3 protein: CASSYYRSGAEAFF
CDR3 DNA: TGTGCCAGCAGCTACTACAGGAGCGGGGCTGAAGCTTTCTTT

J gene: TRBJ1-4
clone size: few
D gene: TRBD1
V gene: TRBV4-3
CDR3 protein: CASSQDRQGNEKLFF
CDR3 DNA: TGCGCCAGCAGCCAAGATAGACAGGGAAACGAAAAACTGTTTTTT

J gene: TRBJ1-1
clone size: -
D gene: -
V gene: TRBV20-1
CDR3 protein: CSANRNTEAFF
CDR3 DNA: TGCAGTGCAAACAGGAACACTGAAGCTTTCTTT

J gene: TRBJ2-7
clone size: few
D gene: TRBD2
V gene: TRBV4-3
CDR3 protein: CASSQDWGGAYEQYF
CDR3 DNA: TGCGCCAGCAGCCAAGATTGGGGGGGGGCCTACGAGCAGTACTTC

J gene: TRBJ2-7
clone size: -
D gene: TRBD1
V gene: TRBV4-3
CDR3 protein: CASSQDNAGTGLYEQYF
CDR3 DNA: TGCGCCAGCAGCCAAGACAACGCCGGGACAGGGCTCTACGAGCAGTACTTC

J gene: TRBJ1-1
clone size: few
D gene: -
V gene: TRBV5-1
CDR3 protein: CASSSGGEGWNTEAFF
CDR3 DNA: TGCGCCAGCAGCTCGGGCGGGGAGGGATGGAACACTGAAGCTTTCTTT

J gene: TRBJ1-2
clone size: -
D gene: TRBD1
V gene: TRBV9
CDR3 protein: CASSVDPRQGVAYGYTF
CDR3 DNA: TGTGCCAGCAGCGTAGATCCGCGACAGGGGGTGGCCTATGGCTACACCTTC

J gene: TRBJ2-1
clone size: -
D gene: -
V gene: TRBV9
CDR3 protein: CASSVVPYNEQFF
CDR3 DNA: TGTGCCAGCAGCGTAGTTCCGTACAATGAGCAGTTCTTC

J gene: TRBJ2-1
clone size: -
D gene: -
V gene: TRBV19
CDR3 protein: CASSARVYNEQFF
CDR3 DNA: TGTGCCAGTAGTGCCAGGGTGTACAATGAGCAGTTCTTC

J gene: TRBJ2-3
clone size: once
D gene: TRBD2
V gene: TRBV27
CDR3 protein: CASSFTHASGENTDTQYF
CDR3 DNA: TGTGCCAGCAGTTTCACACACGCTAGCGGGGAAAACACAGATACGCAGTATTTT

J gene: TRBJ2-7
clone size: -
D gene: -
V gene: TRBV6-1
CDR3 protein: CASSGGYEQYF
CDR3 DNA: TGTGCCAGCAGTGGAGGCTACGAGCAGTACTTC

J gene: TRBJ1-5
clone size: -
D gene: -
V gene: TRBV23-1
CDR3 protein: CASYCNQPQHF
CDR3 DNA: TGCGCCAGCTACTGCAATCAGCCCCAGCATTTT

J gene: TRBJ2-5
clone size: -
D gene: -
V gene: TRBV5-4
CDR3 protein: CASSLGGTQETQYF
CDR3 DNA: TGTGCCAGCAGCTTGGGTGGCACCCAAGAGACCCAGTACTTC